This TCR beta chain was profiled in a study of blood T cell repertoires in COVID-19 (TCRdb year 2020). With respect to the entire study: The collaborator samples originated in the United States, Italy and Spain and spanned the acute and convalescent phases of COVID-19. The dataset comprised deeply sampled blood TCRbeta repertoires from subjects exposed to, actively infected with, or recovered from COVID-19. Where available, HLA class I and class II types were obtained from metadata supplied by the sample provider rather than from assay-based typing. The repertoires were made available in a free public database intended to serve as a resource for research on the immune response to SARS-CoV-2. The prospective study material was composed of cDNA or gDNA derived from T cells, B-cell-depleted T cells, or PBMCs. The samples were drawn from the first 160 participants of the ongoing ImmuneRACE study and from 950 to 1,500 subjects provided by 6 global collaborators. Nearly every sample came with metadata listing a de-identified subject ID, COVID-19 status, age in years and sex. General conclusions and limits of the study: Clinical and demographic metadata were provided uncurated, with the amount varying by source and participant.

This clone appeared once. The specificity of this receptor is unknown. There are no base qualities to consult, and no much larger clone falls within one base. TCRbeta CDR3 regions were amplified from genomic DNA by means of the immunoSEQ Assay, a bias-controlled multiplex PCR. The authors' pipeline ran thus. Nucleated cell counts per sample were estimated from amplification of reference gene primers within the assay. To quantify the absolute abundance of each unique TCRbeta CDR3 rearrangement, sequence reads were collapsed and filtered. For each sample, productive Simpson clonality was calculated by taking the square root of Simpson's diversity index across productive rearrangements. Not all clones reach the TCRdb copy of this immuneACCESS table, which keeps in-frame sequences only. Checked studies attribute under half of the gap to unresolved V genes and leave the rest unexplained. Clone size and V and J calls were adopted from that table, with D and trimming inferred from the DNA. This sample lists around 300,000 clones; 88% were detected once. The ten biggest clones cover 9.4% of the sample.

The collaborating institutions used their own protocols to collect whole blood in K2EDTA tubes. For TCRbeta analysis, collaborators shipped samples in one of three forms: frozen whole blood, isolated PBMCs, or DNA extracted from either of those sample types. The germline V gene (reference sequence) specifies PRHDT as CDR1 and FYEKMQ as CDR2. Trimmed from V: 3 bases; trimmed from J: 8 bases; junction bases lacking a gene match: 10. Counted from cysteine to phenylalanine, this CDR3 has 16 amino acids. The retained sequence is limited to the CDR3, 48 bases, with the frame set at the first base. The clonotype was recovered from a young man with active or convalescent COVID-19. Material for sequencing was peripheral blood. Rearrangement joined TRBV13 to TRBJ1-1, with TRBD1 identical over 12 junction bases. The encoded CDR3 is CASSFGTRDRGQEAFF. The DNA is TGTGCCAGCAGCTTCGGAACCCGGGACAGGGGGCAGGAAGCTTTCTTT.